What follows describes a single T cell receptor beta chain. Its antigen remains unknown. The data originate from a study of cytomegalovirus exposure and HLA in healthy donors. The study ran its PCR with 60 Vbeta and 13 Jbeta primers. The data were produced by immunoSEQ multiplex PCR, yet TCRdb's version contains in-frame clones alone and is incomplete. Among 150,000 to 200,000 clones listed, 75% to 85% were seen once. Study findings and constraints: Usually a TCR sequence was rare, but some public TCRs were found in many donors. Highly shared variants forming one cluster were likely a sequencing artifact.

There are 18 residues in the CDR3. Germline V gene lookup returns CDR1 LNHNV and CDR2 YYDKDF (reference sequence). Trimming shortened V by 0 bases and J by 2 bases, and 14 bases separated the two germline ends. The receptor was isolated from a woman younger than 35 in good health and CMV-seropositive. The sample consisted of PBMCs. The V gene is TRBV15, the J gene TRBJ2-6, with D perhaps matching TRBD1 (7 bases). The CDR3 sequence: CATSRERQGGAGANVLTF. The CDR3 nucleotides are TGTGCCACCAGCAGAGAAAGACAGGGAGGCGCTGGGGCCAACGTCCTGACTTTC.